This T cell receptor beta chain originates from a study of T-cell memory formation after mild COVID-19. Study summary: TCR clusters were mostly donor specific. Study-level results: The study detected some responding clones in pre-infection memory, suggesting cross-reactive memory joined.

Trimming took off 3 bases at V and 2 bases at J, with 15 bases between the two ends. Germline-derived CDR1 and CDR2 are DFQATT and SNEGSKA (reference sequence). The CDR3 runs to 15 residues. For this clonotype: Its antigen is currently unknown.

One entry per CDR3 protein results from TCRdb running MiXCR on the 5' RACE reads. The sample lists almost 550,000 distinct CDR3 sequences, just over 20% occurring once. The sequencing input was PBMCs or a T cell subset sorted from them (not recorded which). This TCR derives from an adult woman who had mild COVID-19 (a few samples of this study predate the infection). Cell type and time point are not known. This chain connects TRBV20-1 to TRBJ2-3; possibly TRBD2 for D (6 bases). CDR3 DNA: TGCAGTGCTAGCGGGCTCGCGGGGTCCACAGATACGCAGTATTTT. This encodes CSASGLAGSTDTQYF.